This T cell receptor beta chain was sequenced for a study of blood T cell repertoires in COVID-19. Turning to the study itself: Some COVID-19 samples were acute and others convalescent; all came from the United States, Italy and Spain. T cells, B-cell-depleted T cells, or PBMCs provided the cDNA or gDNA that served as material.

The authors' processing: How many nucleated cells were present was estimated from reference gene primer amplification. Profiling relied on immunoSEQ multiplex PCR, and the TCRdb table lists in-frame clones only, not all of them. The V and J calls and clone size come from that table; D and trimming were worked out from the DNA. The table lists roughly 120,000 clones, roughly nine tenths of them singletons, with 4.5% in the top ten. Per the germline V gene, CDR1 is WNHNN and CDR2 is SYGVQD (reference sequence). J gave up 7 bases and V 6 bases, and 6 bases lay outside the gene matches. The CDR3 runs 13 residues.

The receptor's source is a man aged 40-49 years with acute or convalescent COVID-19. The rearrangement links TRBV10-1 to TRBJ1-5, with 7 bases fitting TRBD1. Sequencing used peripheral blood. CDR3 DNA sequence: TGCGCCAGCAGACAGGGGTGGCAGCAGCCCCAGCATTTT. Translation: CASRQGWQQPQHF.